A selection of T cell receptor beta chains follows, all from one sample in a study of shared clonotypes between healthy human individuals. The repertoire was sequenced with immunoSEQ multiplex PCR; TCRdb's copy has only in-frame clones and lacks some. The sample consists of about 2 million clones, about 95% of them appearing once. The sample was naive CD8+ T cells sorted from blood. All receptors derive from a man between 18 and 29 years old in good health. The CDR3 runs from the conserved cysteine through the conserved F or W. Fields, in order: J gene, D gene, V gene, clone size, CDR3 protein, CDR3 DNA. A D gene is named only where the DNA matches it firmly. Where a row states a size, it is once, few, many or the class of an expanded clone; other rows omit it.

TRBJ2-5 TRBD1 TRBV5-4 NA CASSVPGQGQETQYF TGTGCCAGCAGCGTACCGGGACAGGGACAAGAGACCCAGTACTTC
TRBJ2-7 NA TRBV19 NA CASSIDLETSYEQYF TGTGCCAGTAGTATAGATCTCGAGACTAGCTACGAGCAGTACTTC
TRBJ2-7 TRBD1 TRBV5-1 NA CASSLAGGLPYEQYF TGCGCCAGCAGCTTGGCAGGGGGCCTGCCCTACGAGCAGTACTTC
TRBJ2-7 NA TRBV27 NA CASSLAGQTYEQYF TGTGCCAGCAGTTTAGCTGGACAGACCTACGAGCAGTACTTC
TRBJ2-5 NA TRBV7-9 NA CASSWGATGDFQETQYF TGTGCCAGCAGCTGGGGGGCGACAGGAGACTTCCAAGAGACCCAGTACTTC
TRBJ2-3 TRBD2 TRBV7-8 NA CASSLGGLAVYIDTQYF TGTGCCAGCAGCTTAGGAGGTCTAGCGGTCTATATAGATACGCAGTATTTT
TRBJ2-1 NA TRBV7-9 once CASSGGSQSNEQFF TGTGCCAGCAGCGGGGGATCACAGAGCAATGAGCAGTTCTTC
TRBJ1-6 TRBD1 TRBV6-1 NA CASSADRGLSYNSPLHF TGTGCCAGCAGTGCGGACAGGGGGCTATCTTATAATTCACCCCTCCACTTT
TRBJ1-4 TRBD1 TRBV28 once CASSPGQGPATNEKLFF TGTGCCAGCAGTCCTGGACAGGGGCCTGCAACTAATGAAAAACTGTTTTTT
TRBJ1-5 NA TRBV2 NA CASRAGDQPQHF TGTGCCAGCAGAGCAGGGGATCAGCCCCAGCATTTT
TRBJ2-7 TRBD2 TRBV19 NA CASSPSGRKLGEQYF TGTGCCAGTAGCCCTAGCGGGAGAAAGCTGGGCGAGCAGTACTTC
TRBJ2-1 NA TRBV4-3 NA CASSQDRSSSYNEQFF TGCGCCAGCAGCCAAGATCGGTCAAGCTCCTACAATGAGCAGTTCTTC
TRBJ2-3 NA TRBV27 NA CASSQGAIYTDTQYF TGTGCCAGCAGTCAGGGAGCTATTTACACAGATACGCAGTATTTT
TRBJ2-3 TRBD1 TRBV11-2 once CASSSGTGWDTQYF TGTGCCAGCAGCTCCGGGACAGGGTGGGATACGCAGTATTTT
TRBJ2-3 TRBD1 TRBV7-8 once CASSLAGGYTDTQYF TGTGCCAGCAGCTTGGCAGGGGGCTATACAGATACGCAGTATTTT
TRBJ2-1 NA TRBV27 NA CASSFTGPGYNEQFF TGTGCCAGCAGTTTTACCGGGCCAGGATACAATGAGCAGTTCTTC
TRBJ1-2 TRBD1 TRBV9 NA CASSVAGTGTNYGYTF TGTGCCAGCAGCGTAGCCGGGACAGGGACTAACTATGGCTACACCTTC
TRBJ2-1 TRBD2 TRBV5-6 NA CASSLVAGGYNEQFF TGTGCCAGCAGCTTGGTAGCGGGAGGGTACAATGAGCAGTTCTTC
TRBJ2-7 TRBD1 TRBV10-3 NA CATRGQDLYEQYF TGTGCCACCAGGGGACAGGACCTCTACGAGCAGTACTTC
TRBJ2-1 TRBD2 TRBV5-4 NA CASSLGILATRYNEQFF TGTGCCAGCAGCTTGGGAATACTAGCGACACGATACAATGAGCAGTTCTTC
TRBJ2-7 TRBD1 TRBV5-1 NA CASSLALDRAYEQYF TGCGCCAGCAGCTTGGCCTTGGACAGGGCCTACGAGCAGTACTTC
TRBJ2-7 NA TRBV9 NA CASSGGPAPSYEQYF TGTGCCAGCAGCGGGGGACCAGCACCCTCCTACGAGCAGTACTTC
TRBJ2-6 TRBD2 TRBV2 NA CASSGTWTSGGYSGANVLTF TGTGCCAGCAGTGGGACCTGGACTAGCGGGGGATACTCTGGGGCCAACGTCCTGACTTTC
TRBJ2-7 NA TRBV27 once CASSLDSLSYEQYF TGTGCCAGCAGTTTAGACAGCCTTTCCTACGAGCAGTACTTC
TRBJ2-5 NA TRBV29-1 few CSVEDLASETQYF TGCAGCGTTGAAGATCTAGCGTCAGAGACCCAGTACTTC
TRBJ1-1 TRBD1 TRBV15 once CATGQLNTEAFF TGTGCCACGGGACAGCTGAACACTGAAGCTTTCTTT
TRBJ2-5 TRBD1 TRBV5-1 NA CASSIRTGKETQYF TGCGCCAGCAGCATTCGGACAGGGAAGGAGACCCAGTACTTC
TRBJ2-3 TRBD1 TRBV4-3 NA CASSQGGTGTDTQYF TGCGCCAGCAGCCAAGGGGGGACAGGGACAGATACGCAGTATTTT
TRBJ1-6 NA TRBV27 NA CASSLSFDSQLYSPLHF TGTGCCAGCAGTTTATCCTTCGACAGCCAGCTATATTCACCCCTCCACTTT
TRBJ2-2 NA TRBV5-6 NA CASTLREGMAGELFF TGTGCCAGCACCTTAAGAGAGGGAATGGCCGGGGAGCTGTTTTTT
TRBJ2-7 TRBD1 TRBV30 few CAGDRGNEQYF TGTGCCGGGGACAGGGGAAACGAGCAGTACTTC
TRBJ2-7 NA TRBV5-6 NA CASSWQGSYEQYF TGTGCCAGCAGCTGGCAGGGGTCTTACGAGCAGTACTTC
TRBJ2-7 TRBD1 TRBV4-3 NA CASSQGPGTGGSEQYF TGCGCCAGCAGCCAAGGCCCTGGGACAGGGGGATCCGAGCAGTACTTC
TRBJ1-5 NA TRBV7-8 NA CASSLVSNQPQHF TGTGCCAGCAGCTTAGTAAGCAATCAGCCCCAGCATTTT
TRBJ2-7 NA TRBV9 NA CASSPTASLFYEQYF TGTGCCAGCAGCCCGACAGCGAGCCTTTTCTACGAGCAGTACTTC
TRBJ1-1 TRBD1 TRBV5-4 NA CASSGDSHPEAFF TGTGCCAGCAGCGGGGACAGTCACCCTGAAGCTTTCTTT
TRBJ2-1 TRBD1 TRBV9 once CASSQGGQGAYNEQFF TGTGCCAGCAGCCAAGGGGGACAGGGGGCTTACAATGAGCAGTTCTTC
TRBJ1-5 NA TRBV14 NA CASSQGLNQPQHF TGTGCCAGCAGCCAAGGGCTTAATCAGCCCCAGCATTTT
TRBJ2-1 TRBD2 TRBV7-9 NA CASSLVGLADYNEQFF TGTGCCAGCAGCTTAGTGGGACTAGCGGACTACAATGAGCAGTTCTTC
TRBJ2-3 NA TRBV5-1 NA CASTSGTGSTDTQYF TGCGCCAGCACCTCCGGGACTGGAAGCACAGATACGCAGTATTTT
TRBJ1-2 TRBD1 TRBV6-5 NA CASMPVQGAQSGYTF TGTGCCAGCATGCCCGTGCAGGGGGCGCAGAGTGGCTACACCTTC
TRBJ2-1 TRBD1 TRBV28 NA CASRAVTGDEQFF TGTGCCAGCAGGGCCGTTACAGGGGATGAGCAGTTCTTC
TRBJ1-2 NA TRBV2 once CASSEGEHYGYTF TGTGCCAGCAGTGAAGGAGAACACTATGGCTACACCTTC
TRBJ2-1 TRBD1 TRBV4-1 NA CASSEDRGLYNEQFF TGCGCCAGCAGCGAGGACAGGGGGCTCTACAATGAGCAGTTCTTC
TRBJ2-3 NA TRBV6-6 NA CASSLQESPDTQYF TGTGCCAGCAGCCTACAGGAATCGCCAGATACGCAGTATTTT
TRBJ1-1 NA TRBV7-9 once CASSLVGGNTEAFF TGTGCCAGCAGCTTAGTTGGGGGAAACACTGAAGCTTTCTTT
TRBJ2-5 NA TRBV27 NA CASSIGGEPQETQYF TGTGCCAGCAGTATAGGGGGGGAGCCTCAAGAGACCCAGTACTTC
TRBJ1-1 NA TRBV28 NA CASSRPGGTNTEAFF TGTGCCAGCAGTCGCCCGGGAGGGACGAACACTGAAGCTTTCTTT
TRBJ1-2 NA TRBV9 NA CASSVGRDYGYTF TGTGCCAGCAGCGTGGGACGGGACTATGGCTACACCTTC
TRBJ2-7 NA TRBV5-6 NA CASSHGPPGEYEQYF TGTGCCAGCAGCCACGGGCCCCCGGGAGAATACGAGCAGTACTTC